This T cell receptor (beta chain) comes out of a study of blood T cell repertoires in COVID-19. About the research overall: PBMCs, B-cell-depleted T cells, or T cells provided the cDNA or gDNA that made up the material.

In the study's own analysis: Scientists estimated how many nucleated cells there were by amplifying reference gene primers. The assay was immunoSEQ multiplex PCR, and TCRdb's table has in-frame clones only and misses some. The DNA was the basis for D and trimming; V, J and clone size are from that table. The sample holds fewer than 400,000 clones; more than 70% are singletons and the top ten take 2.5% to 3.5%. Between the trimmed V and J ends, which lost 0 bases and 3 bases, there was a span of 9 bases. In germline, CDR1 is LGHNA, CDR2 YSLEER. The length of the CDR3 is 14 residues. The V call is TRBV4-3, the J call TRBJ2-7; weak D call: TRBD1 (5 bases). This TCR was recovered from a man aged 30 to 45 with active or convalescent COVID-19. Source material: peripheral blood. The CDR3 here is CASSQDRALYEQYF. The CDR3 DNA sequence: TGCGCCAGCAGCCAAGACAGGGCCCTCTACGAGCAGTACTTC.